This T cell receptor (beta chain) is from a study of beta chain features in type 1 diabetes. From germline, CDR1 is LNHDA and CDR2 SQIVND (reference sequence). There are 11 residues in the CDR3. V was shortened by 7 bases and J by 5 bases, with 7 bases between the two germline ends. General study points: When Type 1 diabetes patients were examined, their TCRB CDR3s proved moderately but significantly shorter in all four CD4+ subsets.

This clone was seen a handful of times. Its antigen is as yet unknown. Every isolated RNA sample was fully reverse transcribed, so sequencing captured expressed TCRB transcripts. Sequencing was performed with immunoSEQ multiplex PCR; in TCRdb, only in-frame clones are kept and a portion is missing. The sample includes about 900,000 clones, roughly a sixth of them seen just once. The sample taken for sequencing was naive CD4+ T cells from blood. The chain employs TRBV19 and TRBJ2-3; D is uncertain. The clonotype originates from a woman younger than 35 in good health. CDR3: CASKGGDTQYF. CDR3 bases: TGTGCCAGTAAGGGTGGAGATACGCAGTATTTT. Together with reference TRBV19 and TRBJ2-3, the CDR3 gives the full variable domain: DGGITQSPKYLFRKEGQNVTLSCEQNLNHDAMYWYRQDPGQGLRLIYYSQIVNDFQKGDIAEGYSVSREKKESFPLTVTSAQKNPTAFYLCASKGGDTQYFGPGTRLTVL.